The T cell receptor (beta chain) described here comes from a study of OX40 agonist ivuxolimab in advanced cancers. Across the study: Patients were infused with ivuxolimab every 2 weeks at 0.01 to 10 mg/kg. Patients treated during dose escalation were battling hepatocellular carcinoma, melanoma, renal cell or head and neck cancer.

The count of this clone is one. Here immunoSEQ multiplex PCR was the method, and the copy in TCRdb shows in-frame clones only, minus some. This sample has under 100,000 clones, with about 92% found just once. J was trimmed by 4 bases and V by 8 bases; bases with no gene match: 5. The CDR3 consists of 13 residues. Germline V gives CDR1 MNHNY, CDR2 SVGAGI (reference sequence). Sequences were derived from CD4+ or CD8+ T cells sorted from blood, sampled in a trial of the OX40 agonist ivuxolimab. J is TRBJ2-1 and V is TRBV6-6; 7 nucleotides line up with TRBD1. The TCR comes from an adult with an advanced solid tumor such as melanoma, head and neck, liver or kidney cancer. Here the CDR3 DNA reads TGTGCCAGCCAAGACAGGGCATACAATGAGCAGTTCTTC. Translation gives CASQDRAYNEQFF.